A selection of T cell receptor beta chains follows, all from one sample in a study of cytotoxic CD8 clonotypes in ibrutinib-treated CLL. Using immunoSEQ multiplex PCR, the repertoire was profiled, and TCRdb retains in-frame clones only, with some absent. The data hold under 200,000 clones, with over 65% observed a single time. Sequencing was performed on PBMCs, taken after 12 months of ibrutinib treatment. The receptors originated from a human donor with chronic lymphocytic leukemia. CDR3s leave out the opening cysteine and the closing phenylalanine or tryptophan.

J gene	V gene	CDR3 protein
TRBJ1-5	TRBV19	ASSIQGDNQPQH
TRBJ2-3	TRBV28	ASSFQTGTDTQY
TRBJ1-5	TRBV28	ASRRDSQNQPQH
TRBJ2-7	TRBV2	ASSEQGGWYEQY
TRBJ1-2	TRBV7-9	ASSYTEGYT
TRBJ1-5	TRBV7-9	ASSSPPVGNQPQH
TRBJ1-1	TRBV5-8	ASSPRFTALNTEAF
TRBJ1-6	TRBV6-6	ASNSQGSNSPLH
TRBJ1-1	TRBV7-9	ASSSQGTTEAF
TRBJ2-3	TRBV5-1	ASRNSGVSTDTQY
TRBJ2-7	TRBV5-1	ASSPAFSTSYEQY
TRBJ2-3	TRBV25-1	ASSELKGLAGVPDTQY
TRBJ2-7	TRBV7-2	ASSLRPGPDREQY
TRBJ2-1	TRBV7-2	ASSSLGLGGSSYNEQF